This TCR beta chain was captured in a study of blood T cell repertoires in COVID-19. Only a few counts were recorded for this clone. Trimming removed 1 base from V and 1 base from J, with 13 bases in between. The CDR3 totals 16 residues. Germline CDR1 SEHNR, CDR2 FQNEAQ (reference sequence). Participant reports of clinical history set cohort assignment. Among Cohort 3 donors, those recovered had two negative PCRs, clearance, or symptom resolution. Per the authors' pipeline: Reference gene primer amplification yielded estimated nucleated cell counts. TCRdb's copy holds only in-frame clones and misses some; the assay was immunoSEQ multiplex PCR. V, J and clone size are those of that table, while D and trimming were read from the DNA. The profile shows under 450,000 clones, roughly 84% of them singletons.

Input material: PBMCs or T cells enriched from blood (not recorded which). J is TRBJ2-5 and V is TRBV7-9, with a tentative D call TRBD1 (5 bases). This clonotype originated in a woman aged 25-40 years who had recovered from COVID-19. CDR3 coding DNA: TGTGCCAGCAGCTTAGGTTGGGGCTCGAGCCAAGAGACCCAGTACTTC. Protein sequence: CASSLGWGSSQETQYF.